Following are 28 T cell receptor beta chains from one sample sequenced in a study of T cells after posttransplantation cyclophosphamide (dated by TCRdb to the mid-2010s). According to the study, the label for this sample's treatment or condition signals: high-dose cyclophosphamide on days +3 and +4 as single-agent GVHD prophylaxis. PTCy patients received busulfan and fludarabine conditioning, a related or unrelated marrow graft, and cyclophosphamide on days +3 and +4. Library preparation employed the immunoSEQ multiplex PCR assay. The table comes from immuneACCESS by way of TCRdb, which keeps in-frame sequences with V and J called. Part of the clones is missing from these tables; in studies checked, under half for an unresolved V gene and the rest for unknown reasons. Present in this sample are about 5,900 clones, approximately 2% of which were seen just once. In total, the top ten clones hold 28% of the sample.

This specimen was PBMCs, taken roughly 250 days after a stem cell transplant with posttransplant cyclophosphamide. These receptors originate from a male patient aged 30 to 39 who received an allogeneic stem cell transplant from a related donor, was CMV-positive, and had no GVHD. Some T cells may originate with the graft donor following a transplant.

V and J are TRBV5-1 and TRBJ1-1; maybe TRBD1 (5 bases). V was trimmed by 1 base and J by 4 bases, leaving 8 bases between them. This CDR3 is 13 amino acids long. CDR1 and CDR2 from the germline V gene are SGHRS and YFSETQ. The CDR3 loop reads CASSLWGPTEAFF. CDR3 in DNA: TGCGCCAGCAGCTTGTGGGGCCCCACTGAAGCTTTCTTT.

The chain joins TRBV11-3 to TRBJ2-3; 14 bases line up with TRBD2. Trimming removed 2 bases from V and 4 bases from J; junction bases left unmatched: 5. This CDR3 spans 17 amino acids. Germline V lookup: CDR1 SGHNT, CDR2 YENEEA. The CDR3 is CASSLRGTSGSSDTQYF. The CDR3 DNA sequence: TGTGCCAGCAGCTTAAGGGGGACTAGCGGGAGCTCAGATACGCAGTATTTT.

This clone has only a few counts. The V call is TRBV4-3, the J call TRBJ2-7; no clear D gene. CDR1 is LGHNA and CDR2 is YSLEER in the germline V gene. Trimming shortened V by 0 bases and J by 3 bases, and 9 bases separated the two germline ends. CDR3 length: 14 residues. CDR3: CASSQDYTIYEQYF. The CDR3 nucleotides read TGCGCCAGCAGCCAAGATTACACCATCTACGAGCAGTACTTC.

The chain has TRBV7-2 and TRBJ2-7; the D gene is possibly TRBD2 (6 bases). The V gene lost 0 bases and the J gene lost 12 bases, with 12 bases spanning the gap. CDR1 is SGHTA, CDR2 FQGNSA, per germline. This CDR3 is 12 amino acids long. The CDR3 is CASSLATGDRYF. The CDR3, as DNA: TGTGCCAGCAGCTTAGCGACGGGGGATCGGTACTTC.

This clone is labeled medium-sized. The chain has TRBV5-6 and TRBJ2-2; 7 nucleotides match TRBD1. Germline-derived CDR1 and CDR2 are SGHDT and YYEEEE. After removal of 0 bases from V and 3 bases from J, the junction contained 2 bases not matched to a gene. This CDR3 region has 15 residues. The CDR3 DNA follows: TGTGCCAGCAGCTTGGTTCAGGGGGACACCGGGGAGCTGTTTTTT. It is translated as CASSLVQGDTGELFF.

This clone has a handful of counts. This chain links TRBV11-2 with TRBJ2-7; tentative D call: TRBD1 (6 bases). The germline V gene has CDR1 SGHAT and CDR2 FQNNGV. V was clipped by 5 bases and J by 2 bases, with 13 bases between them. The CDR3 sequence is 14 residues long. The CDR3: CASSLGAGAYEQYF. In nucleotides, the CDR3 is TGTGCCAGCAGCCTGGGGGCAGGCGCCTACGAGCAGTACTTC.

This clone was counted between two and nine times. V and J are TRBV29-1 and TRBJ1-1; 7 bases map to TRBD1. V dropped 3 bases and J dropped 4; count of bases not matched to a gene: 2. CDR1 is SQVTM and CDR2 is ANQGSEA in the germline V gene. CDR3 size: 12 residues. The CDR3 DNA reads TGCAGCGTTGAGGAGGGGGCCACTGAAGCTTTCTTT. Translated, it gives CSVEEGATEAFF.

The chain couples TRBV11-3 to TRBJ1-1; 8 bases align to TRBD1. The V segment lost 3 bases and the J segment 12 bases; nucleotides outside the gene matches: 21. The germline CDR1 and CDR2 sequences are SGHNT and YENEEA. The CDR3 loop spans 17 amino acids. The CDR3 coding sequence is TGTGCCAGCAGCTTTGGGGGGACAGGCTTTCGTTGGGTAGGGACTTTCTTT. It specifies CASSFGGTGFRWVGTFF.

DNA for the CDR3: TGTGCCAGCTCACCTTCTTCGCACTTTTTCACAGATACGCAGTATTTT. This sequence encodes CASSPSSHFFTDTQYF. The V gene is TRBV18, the J gene TRBJ2-3; D ambiguous. Trimming left V 3 bases short and J 2 bases short, with 15 bases between. Germline V lookup: CDR1 KGHSH, CDR2 LQKENI. The CDR3 is 16 amino acids. Full variable domain (remainder filled in from reference TRBV18 and TRBJ2-3): NAGVMQNPRHLVRRRGQEARLRCSPMKGHSHVYWYRQLPEEGLKFMVYLQKENIIDESGMPKERFSAEFPKEGPSILRIQQVVRGDSAAYFCASSPSSHFFTDTQYFGPGTRLTVL.

This rearrangement joins TRBV28 to TRBJ1-2, with D perhaps TRBD1 (5 bases). This CDR3 spans 15 amino acids. CDR1 and CDR2 from the germline V gene are MDHEN and SYDVKM. V gave up 2 bases and J gave up 5 bases, with 15 bases separating them. CDR3 sequence (DNA): TGTGCCAGCAGTTTACAGATTCGCGGGGGGTATGGCTACACCTTC. Translation gives CASSLQIRGGYGYTF.

This clone came up a few times. The rearrangement joins TRBV28 to TRBJ2-5, with D maybe TRBD2 (6 bases). Trimming pared 2 bases from V and 1 base from J, leaving 8 bases between. CDR1 is MDHEN, CDR2 SYDVKM, per germline. The CDR3 is 14 amino acids. The CDR3 DNA is TGTGCCAGCAGTTTAGGCGGGGTCCAAGAGACCCAGTACTTC. This translates into CASSLGGVQETQYF.

The V call is TRBV4-1, the J call TRBJ1-1, with 7 bases identical to TRBD1. The germline V gene has CDR1 MGHRA and CDR2 YSYEKL. V gave up 1 base and J gave up 4 bases; unmatched junction bases: 9. This CDR3 comprises 16 residues. The CDR3 here is CASSQVPGQRSTEAFF. CDR3 bases: TGCGCCAGCAGCCAAGTACCGGGACAGCGTTCCACTGAAGCTTTCTTT.

The V call is TRBV9, the J call TRBJ2-1, with 8 bases that match TRBD2. This CDR3 contains 17 residues. J lost 8 bases, V lost 0 bases, and 13 bases had no gene match. CDR1 is SGDLS, CDR2 YYNGEE, per germline. This chain's CDR3 is CASSVVFSGAGTDEQFF. The CDR3 DNA follows: TGTGCCAGCAGCGTAGTTTTTAGCGGGGCGGGAACGGATGAGCAGTTCTTC.

This clone was detected a few times. The gene calls are TRBV27 and TRBJ2-7, with 9 bases matching TRBD1. The CDR3 spans 12 residues. The germline V gene encodes CDR1 MNHEY and CDR2 SMNVEV (reference sequence). The V gene end was trimmed by 8 bases and the J gene end by 4 bases; junction bases not matched to a gene: 3. CDR3 sequence: CASRDREYEQYF. The CDR3 DNA sequence: TGTGCCAGCCGGGACAGGGAATACGAGCAGTACTTC.

The rearrangement links TRBV7-2 to TRBJ2-3; D ambiguous. V was trimmed by 1 base and J by 1 base, leaving 9 bases between them. Germline CDR1 is SGHTA and CDR2 is FQGNSA. CDR3 length: 15 amino acids. DNA of the CDR3: TGTGCCAGCAGCTTAGTGAGGATCGGCACAGATACGCAGTATTTT. As protein: CASSLVRIGTDTQYF.

The genes are TRBV18 and TRBJ1-5; D not resolved. Germline V gene data show CDR1 as KGHSH and CDR2 as LQKENI. V was trimmed by 3 bases and J by 2 bases, leaving 8 bases between them. CDR3 length: 14 residues. The CDR3 coding sequence is TGTGCCAGCTCACCGCTCACGGGCAATCAGCCCCAGCATTTT. Translating it yields CASSPLTGNQPQHF.

The chain carries TRBV7-3 and TRBJ2-1, with 10 bases matching TRBD2. The J segment lost 8 bases and the V segment lost 5 bases, leaving 15 bases of the junction unmatched. The CDR3 is made up of 17 amino acids. Germline CDR1 and CDR2: SGHTA and FQGTGA. DNA for the CDR3: TGTGCCAGCAGCACCGGACGGGCTAGCGGGAGACGCGATGAGCAGTTCTTC. Translation gives CASSTGRASGRRDEQFF.

This clone was observed a handful of times. The chain recombines TRBV11-3 with TRBJ2-6; 7 bases map to TRBD2. After removal of 5 bases from V and 4 bases from J, the junction contained 5 bases not matched to a gene. This CDR3 has 15 residues. The germline gives CDR1 SGHNT, CDR2 YENEEA. The DNA for the CDR3 is TGTGCCAGCAGCCTAGGGACTACCGGGGCCAACGTCCTGACTTTC. Translation gives CASSLGTTGANVLTF.

This clone has just a few counts. The chain links TRBV29-1 to TRBJ1-1; the D gene is possibly TRBD1 (5 bases). Trimming removed 5 bases from V and 0 bases from J, with 13 bases in between. Germline V gives CDR1 SQVTM, CDR2 ANQGSEA. The CDR3 is made up of 14 amino acids. CDR3 nucleotides: TGCAGCGTTATCGACAGTGGGTTGAACACTGAAGCTTTCTTT. Translating it yields CSVIDSGLNTEAFF.

V and J are TRBV5-6 and TRBJ1-3; 7 nucleotides agree with TRBD1. The germline CDR1 and CDR2 sequences are SGHDT and YYEEEE. There are 12 residues in the CDR3. Trimming cost V 4 bases and J 7 bases; bases outside gene matches: 2. CDR3 coding DNA: TGTGCCAGCAGCGCACAGGGGAACACCATATATTTT. Its protein product is CASSAQGNTIYF.

This clone was counted only a few times. This sequence joins TRBV7-8 and TRBJ2-7, with 14 bases that match TRBD2. J gave up 2 bases and V 2 bases, and 2 bases lay outside the gene matches. Germline loops: CDR1 SGHVS, CDR2 FQNEAQ. This CDR3 is 16 amino acids long. The CDR3 DNA reads TGTGCCAGCAGCTTAAGACTAGCGGGGGGGCCCTACGAGCAGTACTTC. Translation: CASSLRLAGGPYEQYF.

This clone occurred a few times. For the CDR3, the DNA is TGTGCCATCAGTGGGAAGGGGCCTTCCTACGAGCAGTACTTC. It is translated as CAISGKGPSYEQYF. The V call is TRBV10-3, the J call TRBJ2-7; D might be TRBD1 (5 bases). The CDR3 spans 14 residues. V was clipped by 4 bases and J by 1 base, with 11 bases between them. Germline CDR1 ENHRY, CDR2 SYGVKD.

J is TRBJ2-2 and V is TRBV6-1, with D maybe TRBD2 (6 bases). CDR1 MNHNS and CDR2 SASEGT come from the germline V gene. V lost 5 bases and J lost 5, with 12 bases in between. This CDR3 region has 14 residues. For the CDR3, the DNA is TGTGCCAGCAGTATCGGGGGATGGACCGGGGAGCTGTTTTTT. It codes for CASSIGGWTGELFF.

This rearrangement joins TRBV19 to TRBJ2-1, with TRBD2 identical over 13 bases. The CDR3 sequence is 15 residues long. Germline V gene sequence: CDR1 LNHDA, CDR2 SQIVND (reference sequence). Losses at the gene ends were 3 bases for V and 6 bases for J; bases not matched to a gene: 2. CDR3 DNA: TGTGCCAGTAGTATCACTAGCGGGAGGGCCAATGAGCAGTTCTTC. It is translated as CASSITSGRANEQFF.

The chain couples TRBV23-1 to TRBJ2-7; D possibly corresponds to TRBD2 (5 bases). TRBV23-1 is labeled an ORF, and its function is uncertain. V was trimmed by 6 bases and J by 12 bases, leaving 9 bases between them. The CDR3 totals 9 residues. As DNA, the CDR3 is TGCGCCAGCAGACGGGGAGCGTACTTC. Encoded protein: CASRRGAYF.

This clone rates as medium-sized. This chain connects TRBV28 to TRBJ2-1, with D perhaps matching TRBD2 (5 bases). V shed 7 bases and J shed 0 bases, with 19 bases lying between them. Germline CDR1 is MDHEN and CDR2 is SYDVKM. This CDR3 is built from 17 residues. The CDR3 nucleotides read TGTGCCAGCACCTCGGCGGGCGCTACGACCTCCTACAATGAGCAGTTCTTC. It codes for CASTSAGATTSYNEQFF. Supplemented by reference TRBV28 and TRBJ2-1, the full variable domain reads DVKVTQSSRYLVKRTGEKVFLECVQDMDHENMFWYRQDPGLGLRLIYFSYDVKMKEKGDIPEGYSVSREKKERFSLILESASTNQTSMYLCASTSAGATTSYNEQFFGPGTRLTVL.

This clone came up a few times. The rearrangement joins TRBV18 to TRBJ2-1; a possible D gene is TRBD1 (6 bases). V was trimmed by 3 bases and J by 5 bases, leaving 11 bases between them. The CDR3 is made up of 14 amino acids. Germline values: CDR1 KGHSH, CDR2 LQKENI. The CDR3 DNA reads as TGTGCCAGCTCACCCCGAGGGGGAAACAATGAGCAGTTCTTC. The encoded protein is CASSPRGGNNEQFF.

This clone was observed a few times. This rearrangement joins TRBV4-1 to TRBJ2-7; perhaps TRBD2 as D (5 bases). The germline V gene encodes CDR1 MGHRA and CDR2 YSYEKL. With 0 bases removed from V and 0 bases from J, the gap between germline ends came to 9 bases. This CDR3 has 15 residues. CDR3 sequence: CASSQDAGGSYEQYF. CDR3 in DNA: TGCGCCAGCAGCCAAGACGCCGGAGGCTCCTACGAGCAGTACTTC.